The next 25 T cell receptor beta chains were all read from a single sample in a study of blood T cell repertoires in COVID-19. Clones were read by immunoSEQ multiplex PCR, and TCRdb kept only the in-frame ones, dropping some. The data hold about 130,000 clones, with about 86% observed a single time. Sequenced input: peripheral blood. The receptors stem from an elderly woman with acute or convalescent COVID-19.

This clone was counted a few times. The V and J genes are TRBV3-1 (or the pseudogene TRBV3-2) and TRBJ1-2; the D gene is possibly TRBD1 (6 bases). The germline gives CDR1 LGHDT, CDR2 YNNKEL (reference sequence). The V gene lost 2 bases and the J gene lost 8 bases, with 12 bases spanning the gap. The CDR3 totals 13 residues. CDR3 loop: CASSQYGGGGYTF. The CDR3 bases are TGTGCCAGCAGCCAATATGGGGGCGGGGGCTACACCTTC.

This clone occurred a few times. This chain links TRBV7-6 with TRBJ1-3; D not certain. Germline CDR1 is SGHVS and CDR2 is FNYEAQ. CDR3 length: 15 residues. Trimming shortened V by 0 bases and J by 2 bases, and 8 bases separated the two germline ends. The CDR3: CASSLAQLAGNTIYF. DNA of the CDR3: TGTGCCAGCAGCTTAGCACAGTTAGCTGGAAACACCATATATTTT.

V and J are TRBV7-2 and TRBJ2-1; no reliable D call. Trimming pared 1 base from V and 8 bases from J, leaving 15 bases between. The germline V gene encodes CDR1 SGHTA and CDR2 FQGNSA. CDR3 size: 15 residues. CDR3 nucleotides: TGTGCCAGCAGCTTAGTTTACTCCATAGCAGATGAGCAGTTCTTC. This translates into CASSLVYSIADEQFF. The whole variable domain, remainder taken from reference TRBV7-2 and TRBJ2-1, is GAGVSQSPSNKVTEKGKDVELRCDPISGHTALYWYRQSLGQGLEFLIYFQGNSAPDKSGLPSDRFSAERTGGSVSTLTIQRTQQEDSAVYLCASSLVYSIADEQFFGPGTRLTVL.

V usage is TRBV5-5 and J usage is TRBJ1-1; 7 bases are shared with TRBD1. The CDR3 has 14 amino acids. After removal of 2 bases from V and 4 bases from J, the junction contained 5 bases not matched to a gene. CDR1 is SGHKS, CDR2 YYEKEE, per germline (reference sequence). CDR3 protein: CASSFLTGSTEAFF. As DNA, the CDR3 is TGTGCCAGCAGCTTCCTGACAGGGAGCACTGAAGCTTTCTTT.

The chain employs TRBV3-1 (or the pseudogene TRBV3-2) and TRBJ1-2; 7 bases are shared with TRBD1. J lost 7 bases, V lost 7 bases, and 9 bases had no gene match. Germline assignment: CDR1 LGHDT and CDR2 YNNKEL (reference sequence). The CDR3 loop spans 13 amino acids. The CDR3 DNA reads as TGTGCCAGCACGACAGGGACTTCGGGTGGCTACACCTTC. It codes for CASTTGTSGGYTF.

This clone was recorded only once. The junction does not match germline at one end; this may be a read error. This chain uses TRBV18 with TRBJ1-5; 9 positions match TRBD1. The germline CDR1 and CDR2 sequences are KGHSH and LQKENI. The CDR3 length is 14 residues. In DNA form, the CDR3 reads TGTGCCAGCTCACTAGGACAGGGGCGTCAGGCCCAGCATTTT. Translating gives CASSLGQGRQAQHF. The whole variable domain, remainder taken from reference TRBV18 and TRBJ1-5, is NAGVMQNPRHLVRRRGQEARLRCSPMKGHSHVYWYRQLPEEGLKFMVYLQKENIIDESGMPKERFSAEFPKEGPSILRIQQVVRGDSAAYFCASSLGQGRQAQHFGDGTRLSIL.

CDR3 in DNA: TGTGCCAGTAGTATAAGACTCATTAATTCACCCCTCCACTTT. Protein: CASSIRLINSPLHF. V usage is TRBV19 and J usage is TRBJ1-6; no firm D call. With 2 bases removed from V and 6 bases from J, the gap between germline ends came to 8 bases. Germline CDR1 is LNHDA and CDR2 is SQIVND (reference sequence). The CDR3 has 14 amino acids.

The chain employs TRBV29-1 and TRBJ2-5, with TRBD2 identical over 13 bases. Germline trimming cut 5 bases from V and 3 bases from J; bases unmatched to any gene: 9. CDR3 size: 16 residues. The germline V gene has CDR1 SQVTM and CDR2 ANQGSEA. This chain's CDR3 is CSVRLAGGGTKETQYF. The CDR3 DNA is TGCAGCGTTAGACTAGCGGGGGGTGGGACGAAAGAGACCCAGTACTTC.

This clone appeared once. The V call is TRBV2, the J call TRBJ1-6; perhaps TRBD1 as D (6 bases). Trimming left V 5 bases short and J 3 bases short, with 11 bases between. Germline V CDR1 and CDR2: SNHLY, FYNNEI. The CDR3 is 15 amino acids. CDR3 loop: CASSFRDNYNSPLHF. The DNA of the CDR3 is TGTGCCAGCAGTTTCAGGGACAACTATAATTCACCCCTCCACTTT.

The V and J genes are TRBV5-1 and TRBJ2-5; 8 bases are a match to TRBD2. Trimming removed 7 bases from V and 4 bases from J; junction bases left unmatched: 12. There are 15 residues in the CDR3. Germline V gene data show CDR1 as SGHRS and CDR2 as YFSETQ. CDR3 in DNA: TGCGCCAGCTCCTCCTCGGGGGGGATGCGAGAGACCCAGTACTTC. Encoded protein: CASSSSGGMRETQYF.

Remarks on this clone: This sample also contains other DNA sequences that code for the same CDR3. V usage is TRBV7-3 and J usage is TRBJ1-1; D possibly corresponds to TRBD1 (6 bases). V was pared by 5 bases and J by 5 bases, with 12 bases between. Germline V gives CDR1 SGHTA, CDR2 FQGTGA. This CDR3 contains 13 residues. This CDR3 is CASSLQGRTEAFF. In nucleotides, the CDR3 is TGTGCCAGCAGCCTCCAGGGGAGAACTGAAGCTTTCTTT.

This clone was picked up a small number of times. The chain is built from TRBV10-2 and TRBJ1-1; a weak D match, TRBD1 (5 bases). The CDR3 contains 12 residues. Per germline, CDR1 WSHSY and CDR2 SAAADI. V gave up 4 bases and J gave up 11 bases, with 14 bases separating them. The CDR3 sequence is CASSAPGQGAFF. In DNA form, the CDR3 reads TGCGCCAGCAGTGCCCCGGGCCAGGGTGCTTTCTTT.

This chain connects TRBV2 to TRBJ2-5; TRBD2 agrees at 10 bases. Unmatched junction bases numbered 6, after V lost 6 bases and J lost 5 bases. Germline CDR1 and CDR2: SNHLY and FYNNEI. This CDR3 contains 14 residues. In DNA form, the CDR3 reads TGTGCCAGCAGGGAGCGGGGGGGGGCGGAGACCCAGTACTTC. It encodes CASRERGGAETQYF.

This clone was found once. V and J are TRBV29-1 and TRBJ1-5, with 8 bases that match TRBD1. CDR1 is SQVTM and CDR2 is ANQGSEA in the germline V gene. This CDR3 has 14 residues. Trimming took 6 bases from V and 0 from J; bases not matched to a gene: 4. CDR3 residues: CSVRTGTSNQPQHF. The CDR3 nucleotides are TGCAGCGTCCGGACAGGGACTAGCAATCAGCCCCAGCATTTT.

The rearrangement joins TRBV5-4 to TRBJ1-1; 7 bases align to TRBD1. Germline values: CDR1 SGHNT, CDR2 YYREEE (reference sequence). V lost 4 bases, J lost 2 bases, and 11 bases stayed unmatched. This CDR3 is built from 16 residues. In nucleotides, the CDR3 is TGTGCCAGCAGCCCAACGCTGGGACAGACCAACACTGAAGCTTTCTTT. Protein: CASSPTLGQTNTEAFF.

This clone was seen more than once but under ten times. The chain recombines TRBV11-2 with TRBJ1-2; D call uncertain. The germline V gene encodes CDR1 SGHAT and CDR2 FQNNGV. Trimming removed 1 base at V and 4 bases at J, with 10 bases between. The CDR3 loop spans 14 amino acids. The CDR3 sequence: CASSLGGGSYGYTF. In DNA, the CDR3 is TGTGCCAGCAGCTTAGGGGGAGGTAGCTATGGCTACACCTTC.

This rearrangement joins TRBV29-1 to TRBJ1-2; 10 positions agree with TRBD1. The CDR3 covers 13 residues. Unmatched junction bases numbered 3, after V lost 7 bases and J lost 1 base. The germline CDR1 and CDR2 sequences are SQVTM and ANQGSEA. In nucleotides, the CDR3 is TGCAGCGGCGGGGACAGGGGTAACTATGGCTACACCTTC. It yields the protein CSGGDRGNYGYTF.

The sample holds one count of this clone. An end of the junction does not agree with germline; a read error may underlie this. V gene TRBV19 combines with J gene TRBJ1-2, with a weak D call TRBD1 (6 bases). CDR1 LNHDA and CDR2 SQIVND come from the germline V gene (reference sequence). The CDR3 covers 12 residues. CDR3 sequence reads: CASSIGLTGPLF. The CDR3 DNA sequence: TGTGCCAGTAGTATTGGTTTGACAGGTCCCCTCTTC. Full variable domain (rest looked up from reference TRBV19 and TRBJ1-2): DGGITQSPKYLFRKEGQNVTLSCEQNLNHDAMYWYRQDPGQGLRLIYYSQIVNDFQKGDIAEGYSVSREKKESFPLTVTSAQKNPTAFYLCASSIGLTGPLFGSGTRLTVV.

V gene TRBV28 combines with J gene TRBJ1-2; 7 bases line up with TRBD1. Trimming took 5 bases from V and 8 from J; bases not matched to a gene: 14. Germline CDR1 reads MDHEN; CDR2 reads SYDVKM. The CDR3 consists of 15 residues. As DNA, the CDR3 is TGTGCCAGCAGTACCCGACAGGGTGATGGTAGGGGCTACACCTTC. Encoded protein: CASSTRQGDGRGYTF.

Details on this clone: At the DNA level, this CDR3 is encoded by other sequences in the same sample as well. This chain joins TRBV5-1 and TRBJ1-1; 9 nucleotides agree with TRBD1. The ends lost 4 bases at V and 4 bases at J; junction bases unmatched: 5. Per the germline V gene, CDR1 is SGHRS and CDR2 is YFSETQ. The CDR3 spans 14 residues. CDR3 sequence reads: CASSPGTGSTEAFF. DNA for the CDR3: TGCGCCAGCAGCCCGGGGACAGGGAGCACTGAAGCTTTCTTT.

This sequence joins TRBV6-2 or TRBV6-3 and TRBJ2-4; 8 bases fit TRBD1. With 5 bases clipped from V and 8 bases from J, the junction kept 5 bases outside the gene matches. The CDR3 runs to 13 residues. CDR1 MNHEY and CDR2 SVGEGT come from the germline V gene. The CDR3 reads CASSRDRQDIQYF. CDR3 DNA: TGTGCCAGCAGTCGGGACAGGCAGGACATTCAGTACTTC.

V gene TRBV7-3 combines with J gene TRBJ2-2; perhaps TRBD2 as D (6 bases). Germline CDR1 reads SGHTA; CDR2 reads FQGTGA. This CDR3 has 19 amino acids. Trimming removed 1 base from V and 0 bases from J, with 18 bases in between. The CDR3: CASSLSGTGRGANTGELFF. The CDR3 region has the DNA TGTGCCAGCAGCTTAAGTGGGACCGGGCGGGGAGCGAACACCGGGGAGCTGTTTTTT. The variable domain in full, completed from reference TRBV7-3 and TRBJ2-2, reads GAGVSQTPSNKVTEKGKYVELRCDPISGHTALYWYRQSLGQGPEFLIYFQGTGAADDSGLPNDRFFAVRPEGSVSTLKIQRTERGDSAVYLCASSLSGTGRGANTGELFFGEGSRLTVL.

The chain couples TRBV6-2 or TRBV6-3 to TRBJ2-2; tentatively, D is TRBD1 (8 bases). This CDR3 is built from 18 residues. Looked up from germline, CDR1 is MNHEY and CDR2 is SVGEGT. The V end was cut by 7 bases, the J end by 3 bases, with 24 bases between. CDR3 loop: CASNPGEGRTGYTGELFF. Written as DNA, the CDR3 is TGTGCCAGCAACCCTGGGGAGGGGCGGACAGGGTACACCGGGGAGCTGTTTTTT.

This clone appeared once. The chain couples TRBV12-3 or TRBV12-4 to TRBJ1-1; tentatively, D is TRBD1 (5 bases). Trimming cost V 6 bases and J 6 bases, with 8 bases left between them. The CDR3 consists of 11 residues. The CDR3 sequence: CASSPGSEAFF. CDR3 bases: TGTGCCAGCAGCCCAGGGTCTGAAGCTTTCTTT.

The chain carries TRBV4-2 and TRBJ1-2; a weak D match, TRBD1 (6 bases). The CDR3 consists of 17 residues. The germline V gene has CDR1 LGHNA and CDR2 YNFKEQ. Trimming pared 1 base from V and 0 bases from J, leaving 15 bases between. For the CDR3, the DNA is TGTGCCAGCAGCCAAGGCTTGGCGGCAGGGGCTAACTATGGCTACACCTTC. It encodes CASSQGLAAGANYGYTF.